The 21 T cell receptor beta chains reported below all come from one sample, sequenced in a study of cytomegalovirus exposure and HLA in healthy donors. Generated by immunoSEQ multiplex PCR, the TCRdb table keeps only in-frame clones and is missing some. Of about 130,000 clones listed, 75% to 90% are singletons. Sequencing was performed on PBMCs. Receptors originate from a woman aged 18-35 years in good health and CMV-seronegative.

The genes are TRBV12-5 and TRBJ1-3; a weak D match, TRBD1 (6 bases). The CDR3 sequence is 17 residues long. V lost 1 base and J lost 6, with 19 bases in between. CDR1 is LGHNT and CDR2 is FRNRAP in the germline V gene. CDR3 in DNA: TGTGCTAGTGGTTTGGCGAGGACAGTCGAGAGCGTAAACACCATATATTTT. Amino acids: CASGLARTVESVNTIYF.

The chain uses TRBV5-4 and TRBJ2-7; TRBD1 matches 9 bases. The V gene's germline CDR1 is SGHNT and CDR2 YYREEE (reference sequence). This CDR3 region has 16 residues. Trimming at V came to 2 bases and at J to 4 bases, leaving 10 bases not matched to a gene. CDR3 in DNA: TGTGCCAGCAGCTTTTTCCTGGGACAGGGTCTATACGAGCAGTACTTC. It specifies CASSFFLGQGLYEQYF. The entire variable domain, with the rest obtained from reference TRBV5-4 and TRBJ2-7, is as follows: ETGVTQSPTHLIKTRGQQVTLRCSSQSGHNTVSWYQQALGQGPQFIFQYYREEENGRGNFPPRFSGLQFPNYSSELNVNALELDDSALYLCASSFFLGQGLYEQYFGPGTRLTVT.

The chain has TRBV28 and TRBJ2-1, with D possibly TRBD1 on 6 matching bases. Trimming cost V 4 bases and J 8 bases, with 15 bases left between them. This CDR3 is built from 14 residues. CDR1 and CDR2 from the germline V gene are MDHEN and SYDVKM. CDR3 sequence: CASSSQGLFDEQFF. The CDR3 DNA sequence: TGTGCCAGCAGTTCACAGGGATTGTTCGATGAGCAGTTCTTC.

A single count supports this clone. The V and J genes are TRBV30 and TRBJ2-1; maybe TRBD2 (5 bases). This CDR3 is 13 amino acids long. CDR1 and CDR2 from the germline V gene are GTSNPN and SVGIG (reference sequence). Trimming took 5 bases from V and 0 from J, leaving 8 bases between them. Here the CDR3 DNA reads TGTGCCTGGGCCCGGGACTCCTACAATGAGCAGTTCTTC. Protein: CAWARDSYNEQFF.

The chain couples TRBV2 to TRBJ2-5; 11 bases are shared with TRBD2. V trimming: 6 bases; J trimming: 3 bases; junction bases outside the gene matches: 9. CDR3 length: 16 amino acids. The germline V gene has CDR1 SNHLY and CDR2 FYNNEI. The CDR3 sequence: CASSVMGLAEKETQYF. The CDR3 bases are TGTGCCAGCAGCGTAATGGGACTAGCGGAAAAAGAGACCCAGTACTTC. Filled out from reference TRBV2 and TRBJ2-5, the complete variable domain reads EPEVTQTPSHQVTQMGQEVILRCVPISNHLYFYWYRQILGQKVEFLVSFYNNEISEKSEIFDDQFSVERPDGSNFTLKIRSTKLEDSAMYFCASSVMGLAEKETQYFGPGTRLLVL.

The chain has TRBV5-1 and TRBJ1-4, with D hard to call. The germline V gene has CDR1 SGHRS and CDR2 YFSETQ. The germline V and J ends were trimmed by 6 bases and 3 bases, with 9 bases remaining between them. The CDR3 spans 13 residues. CDR3: CASTDGANEKLFF. DNA of the CDR3: TGCGCCAGCACCGACGGGGCTAATGAAAAACTGTTTTTT.

The rearrangement joins TRBV5-1 to TRBJ2-1; D possibly corresponds to TRBD2 (6 bases). This CDR3 region has 12 residues. Deletions cut 4 bases from V and 8 bases from J, with 10 bases between. The germline CDR1 and CDR2 sequences are SGHRS and YFSETQ. The CDR3 sequence is CASSGGYDEQFF. The CDR3 coding sequence is TGCGCCAGCAGCGGGGGGTATGATGAGCAGTTCTTC.

The rearrangement joins TRBV11-2 to TRBJ2-1; 7 bases match TRBD2. The CDR3 runs to 16 residues. CDR1 is SGHAT, CDR2 FQNNGV, per germline. V dropped 5 bases and J dropped 4; count of bases not matched to a gene: 11. CDR3 bases: TGTGCCAGCAGCCCTAACTCGGGACTACGATACAATGAGCAGTTCTTC. Protein: CASSPNSGLRYNEQFF.

The V and J genes are TRBV29-1 and TRBJ1-4; no firm D call. Per germline, CDR1 SQVTM and CDR2 ANQGSEA. The CDR3 is 13 residues long. V lost 1 base to trimming and J lost 6 bases, with 9 bases between them. CDR3 in amino acids: CSVEVRRDEKLFF. DNA for the CDR3: TGCAGCGTTGAAGTTCGGAGGGATGAAAAACTGTTTTTT.

The CDR3 sequence: CASRPDGRAGDGYTF. The CDR3, as DNA: TGTGCCAGCAGACCGGACGGGAGAGCGGGAGATGGCTACACCTTC. V and J are TRBV7-9 and TRBJ1-2, with D unresolved. Germline loops: CDR1 SEHNR, CDR2 FQNEAQ (reference sequence). The CDR3 extends over 15 amino acids. V lost 6 bases, J lost 6 bases, and 20 bases lay in between.

The gene calls are TRBV10-3 and TRBJ2-2, with 12 bases identical to TRBD2. This CDR3 region has 16 residues. After removal of 5 bases from V and 5 bases from J, the junction contained 6 bases not matched to a gene. Germline V gene data show CDR1 as ENHRY and CDR2 as SYGVKD. CDR3 DNA sequence: TGTGCCATCAGTAGCACCCTAGCGGGAGGGACCGGGGAGCTGTTTTTT. Its translation is CAISSTLAGGTGELFF.

This CDR3 is CASSQDPRDLVYEQYF. CDR3 DNA sequence: TGCGCCAGCAGCCAAGATCCCCGGGACTTAGTATACGAGCAGTACTTC. The chain uses TRBV4-1 and TRBJ2-7; a possible D gene is TRBD2 (6 bases). The CDR3 is 16 amino acids. Germline-derived CDR1 and CDR2 are MGHRA and YSYEKL. V dropped 0 bases and J dropped 4 bases, with 16 bases sitting between them.

The chain is built from TRBV6-1 and TRBJ2-7; TRBD1 matches 9 bases. The CDR3 spans 15 residues. The germline CDR1 and CDR2 sequences are MNHNS and SASEGT. Trimming at V came to 6 bases and at J to 4 bases, leaving 10 bases not matched to a gene. Here the CDR3 reads CASRSPGQGLYEQYF. DNA of the CDR3: TGTGCCAGCAGATCACCGGGACAGGGTCTTTACGAGCAGTACTTC.

This CDR3 reads CASSPGTSGIETQYF. In DNA, the CDR3 is TGCGCCAGCAGCCCCGGGACTAGCGGGATTGAGACCCAGTACTTC. The chain uses TRBV5-1 and TRBJ2-5; the match to TRBD2 covers 13 bases. The V gene end was trimmed by 4 bases and the J gene end by 5 bases; junction bases not matched to a gene: 5. This CDR3 is built from 15 residues. Germline values: CDR1 SGHRS, CDR2 YFSETQ.

The V gene is TRBV6-6, the J gene TRBJ1-5, with D unclear. V lost 8 bases and J lost 0, with 14 bases in between. Germline CDR1 reads MNHNY; CDR2 reads SVGAGI (reference sequence). CDR3 size: 15 residues. In DNA, the CDR3 is TGTGCCAGCCTTCCGAGTTACCTTAGCAATCAGCCCCAGCATTTT. As protein: CASLPSYLSNQPQHF.

This sequence joins TRBV11-3 and TRBJ2-3; TRBD2 matches 9 bases. Germline V gene lookup returns CDR1 SGHNT and CDR2 YENEEA. V shed 8 bases, J shed 5 bases, and the junction held 5 bases outside the gene matches. CDR3 length: 13 amino acids. The chain's CDR3 is CASRGLARDTQYF. The CDR3 DNA reads as TGTGCCAGCCGGGGACTAGCACGAGATACGCAGTATTTT.

The chain recombines TRBV11-2 with TRBJ2-7; possibly TRBD2 for D (6 bases). Germline V gives CDR1 SGHAT, CDR2 FQNNGV. The CDR3 length is 14 residues. Trimming took off 3 bases at V and 8 bases at J, with 17 bases between the two ends. The CDR3 loop reads CASSLSAGDTKQYF. Written as DNA, the CDR3 is TGTGCCAGCAGCTTGTCAGCGGGCGATACTAAGCAGTACTTC.

The rearrangement links TRBV7-8 to TRBJ2-2; tentatively, D is TRBD1 (5 bases). This CDR3 contains 13 residues. The V gene's germline CDR1 is SGHVS and CDR2 FQNEAQ. Trimming stripped 5 bases from V and 2 bases from J, with 6 bases between. CDR3 amino acids: CASSRGNTGELFF. The CDR3 nucleotides are TGTGCCAGCAGCAGGGGAAACACCGGGGAGCTGTTTTTT.

Details on this clone: The same CDR3 is also encoded by other DNA sequences in this sample. This chain joins TRBV19 and TRBJ2-7, with D possibly TRBD2 on 6 matching bases. V dropped 1 base and J dropped 3 bases, with 10 bases sitting between them. The CDR3 extends over 14 amino acids. Germline CDR1 is LNHDA and CDR2 is SQIVND (reference sequence). This CDR3 is CASSIVGGSYEQYF. The CDR3 nucleotides read TGTGCCAGTAGTATAGTGGGGGGTAGCTACGAGCAGTACTTC.

V is TRBV27 and J is TRBJ2-3; D may be TRBD2 (6 bases). The CDR3 extends over 15 amino acids. The germline V gene has CDR1 MNHEY and CDR2 SMNVEV (reference sequence). Between the trimmed V and J ends, which lost 3 bases and 3 bases, there was a span of 13 bases. CDR3 nucleotide sequence: TGTGCCAGCAGTTTGGTCTCTAGCGCGACAGATACGCAGTATTTT. Translation gives CASSLVSSATDTQYF.

In nucleotides, the CDR3 is TGTGCCAGCAGCAAGAACTTTGGCAGGGACTCTGGGGCCAACGTCCTGACTTTC. It is translated as CASSKNFGRDSGANVLTF. V and J are TRBV11-2 and TRBJ2-6, with D maybe TRBD1 (5 bases). Between the trimmed V and J ends, which lost 5 bases and 0 bases, there was a span of 17 bases. The V gene's germline CDR1 is SGHAT and CDR2 FQNNGV. There are 18 residues in the CDR3.